The 26 T cell receptor beta chains below come from one sample, sequenced in a study of CD4 T cells in relation to SARS-CoV-2 and coronaviruses. Unexposed donor CD4+ T cells date from about 2011-2018, before the COVID-19 pandemic. CD4+ T cells were isolated from the cells after more than 8 days of culture. Sequencing was performed with immunoSEQ multiplex PCR; in TCRdb, only in-frame clones are kept and a portion is missing. The sample consists of about 20,000 clones, around four fifths of them appearing once. For these receptors, no antigen is known. Sequences were obtained from CD4+ T cells from PBMCs, cultured in vitro. The receptor source for this set is a human donor in good health.

CDR3 loop: CASSVSVSSYNEQFF. DNA for the CDR3: TGTGCCAGCAGCGTTAGCGTAAGCTCCTACAATGAGCAGTTCTTC. V gene TRBV9 combines with J gene TRBJ2-1, with a possible D match to TRBD2 (5 bases). In germline, CDR1 is SGDLS, CDR2 YYNGEE. V lost 2 bases and J 0 bases, leaving 9 bases between the germline ends. CDR3 length: 15 residues. Together with reference TRBV9 and TRBJ2-1, the CDR3 gives the full variable domain: DSGVTQTPKHLITATGQRVTLRCSPRSGDLSVYWYQQSLDQGLQFLIQYYNGEERAKGNILERFSAQQFPDLHSELNLSSLELGDSALYFCASSVSVSSYNEQFFGPGTRLTVL.

The rearrangement links TRBV3-1 (or the pseudogene TRBV3-2) to TRBJ2-3; 7 positions agree with TRBD2. The CDR3 contains 17 residues. V trimming: 0 bases; J trimming: 2 bases; junction bases outside the gene matches: 8. Germline CDR1 and CDR2: LGHDT and YNNKEL (reference sequence). As DNA, the CDR3 is TGTGCCAGCAGCCAAGATCAATGGCGGGGGTACACAGATACGCAGTATTTT. Its protein product is CASSQDQWRGYTDTQYF.

The V gene is TRBV10-3, the J gene TRBJ2-3, with 7 bases lining up with TRBD2. The length of the CDR3 is 14 residues. Losses at the gene ends were 9 bases for V and 3 bases for J; bases not matched to a gene: 9. CDR1 and CDR2 from the germline V gene are ENHRY and SYGVKD. The CDR3 is CAIRSGIGTDTQYF. The CDR3 nucleotides are TGTGCCATAAGGAGCGGGATCGGGACAGATACGCAGTATTTT.

The chain couples TRBV3-1 (or the pseudogene TRBV3-2) to TRBJ1-6; possible D gene TRBD1, 5 bases. Germline loops: CDR1 LGHDT, CDR2 YNNKEL (reference sequence). Trimming pared 1 base from V and 9 bases from J, leaving 10 bases between. This CDR3 has 14 amino acids. CDR3 DNA: TGTGCCAGCAGCCAAGTAACAGGATCTTCACCCCTCCACTTT. Its protein product is CASSQVTGSSPLHF.

The chain couples TRBV7-3 to TRBJ2-1; TRBD2 matches 7 bases. J gave up 11 bases and V 5 bases, and 3 bases lay outside the gene matches. Germline V lookup: CDR1 SGHTA, CDR2 FQGTGA. This CDR3 comprises 11 residues. This CDR3 is CASSAGTKQFF. CDR3 coding DNA: TGTGCCAGCAGCGCCGGGACTAAGCAGTTCTTC.

This rearrangement joins TRBV7-4 to TRBJ1-1, with D maybe TRBD1 (5 bases). Germline V lookup: CDR1 SGHVT, CDR2 SQSDAQ. Deletions cut 7 bases from V and 1 base from J, with 19 bases between. The CDR3 runs 16 residues. The CDR3 coding sequence is TGTGCCAGCACCTACTCGCTAAGGGGAAGGAACACTGAAGCTTTCTTT. It encodes CASTYSLRGRNTEAFF.

The rearrangement uses TRBV24-1 and TRBJ2-3, with 7 nucleotides matching TRBD1. Germline lookup yields CDR1 KGHDR and CDR2 SFDVKD. Unmatched junction bases numbered 7, after V lost 9 bases and J lost 2 bases. This CDR3 region has 14 residues. This CDR3 reads CATSRGQNTDTQYF. CDR3 coding DNA: TGTGCCACCTCCCGGGGACAGAACACAGATACGCAGTATTTT.

The J gene is TRBJ1-1, the V gene TRBV10-2; tentative D call: TRBD1 (5 bases). Germline V gene data show CDR1 as WSHSY and CDR2 as SAAADI. The V end was cut by 4 bases, the J end by 3 bases, with 6 bases between. The CDR3 length is 12 residues. Written as DNA, the CDR3 is TGCGCCAGCAGTGCGGGGGACACTGAAGCTTTCTTT. It encodes CASSAGDTEAFF.

This rearrangement joins TRBV19 to TRBJ1-4; D gene unclear. The CDR3 has 16 amino acids. Germline values: CDR1 LNHDA, CDR2 SQIVND (reference sequence). V lost 3 bases and J 5 bases, leaving 16 bases between the germline ends. Written as DNA, the CDR3 is TGTGCCAGTAGTATGGAAGGACCGACTCAGAATGAAAAACTGTTTTTT. This sequence encodes CASSMEGPTQNEKLFF.

The chain uses TRBV19 and TRBJ2-2, with D possibly TRBD1 on 7 matching bases. The CDR3 has 16 residues. V was trimmed by 2 bases and J by 6 bases, leaving 16 bases between them. Germline V gene data show CDR1 as LNHDA and CDR2 as SQIVND (reference sequence). CDR3 DNA: TGTGCCAGTAGTATACTCGGAGGGGGCGGCTCCGGGGAGCTGTTTTTT. This encodes CASSILGGGGSGELFF.

This clone appeared once. The chain carries TRBV20-1 and TRBJ1-2, with D perhaps TRBD1 (6 bases). V shed 3 bases and J shed 12 bases, with 17 bases lying between them. CDR1 and CDR2 from the germline V gene are DFQATT and SNEGSKA (reference sequence). The CDR3 covers 12 residues. The CDR3 loop reads CSASVDSPRHTF. The CDR3 region has the DNA TGCAGTGCTAGTGTGGACAGCCCGCGGCACACCTTC.

The chain joins TRBV27 to TRBJ2-7; 8 nucleotides line up with TRBD1. CDR1 and CDR2 (germline): MNHEY, SMNVEV (reference sequence). Trimming removed 2 bases from V and 5 bases from J; junction bases left unmatched: 5. The CDR3 runs 14 residues. The CDR3 nucleotides read TGTGCCAGCAGTTTACAGGGGGCTCGGAACGAGCAGTACTTC. Amino acid sequence: CASSLQGARNEQYF.

The rearrangement links TRBV2 to TRBJ1-5, with D possibly matching TRBD1 (5 bases). Germline V CDR1 and CDR2: SNHLY, FYNNEI. V was pared by 5 bases and J by 6 bases, with 17 bases between. The CDR3 is 15 residues long. CDR3 residues: CASSLRDLAGQPQHF. CDR3 DNA sequence: TGTGCCAGCAGTCTCCGGGACCTGGCAGGTCAGCCCCAGCATTTT.

There are a few counts of this clone. V usage is TRBV19 and J usage is TRBJ1-5, with 7 bases aligning to TRBD1. After removal of 4 bases from V and 1 base from J, the junction contained 13 bases not matched to a gene. The germline V gene encodes CDR1 LNHDA and CDR2 SQIVND (reference sequence). The CDR3 length is 18 residues. The CDR3 sequence: CASSRRQGRGESNQPQHF. The CDR3 region has the DNA TGTGCCAGTAGTAGAAGACAGGGTAGGGGGGAAAGCAATCAGCCCCAGCATTTT.

The chain's CDR3 is CASSELPDQPQHF. CDR3 sequence (DNA): TGTGCCAGCAGTGAACTCCCCGATCAGCCCCAGCATTTT. The chain carries TRBV6-1 and TRBJ1-5, with no clear D. V gave up 2 bases and J gave up 5 bases, with 7 bases separating them. Germline CDR1 is MNHNS and CDR2 is SASEGT. The CDR3 is 13 residues long.

The gene calls are TRBV7-6 and TRBJ2-1, with D perhaps matching TRBD2 (6 bases). The germline V gene has CDR1 SGHVS and CDR2 FNYEAQ. V lost 5 bases, J lost 8 bases, and 19 bases lay in between. The CDR3 spans 15 residues. The CDR3 protein is CASSSRLGLVYEQFF. Here the CDR3 DNA reads TGTGCCAGCAGCAGCCGACTAGGTCTTGTCTATGAGCAGTTCTTC.

The chain is built from TRBV6-2 or TRBV6-3 and TRBJ1-2, with D tentatively TRBD1 (6 bases). The CDR3 consists of 13 residues. Trimming took 2 bases from V and 7 from J, leaving 11 bases between them. Germline lookup yields CDR1 MNHEY and CDR2 SVGEGT. CDR3 in DNA: TGTGCCAGCAGTTACCAATCAGGGGTTGGCTACACCTTC. Translation: CASSYQSGVGYTF.

The chain uses TRBV6-1 and TRBJ2-7; D may correspond to TRBD1 or TRBD2 (5 bases each). The germline gives CDR1 MNHNS, CDR2 SASEGT. The V gene lost 2 bases and the J gene lost 6 bases, with 11 bases spanning the gap. There are 13 residues in the CDR3. The CDR3 region has the DNA TGTGCCAGCAGTGAACTTGGGGGATCCGAGCAGTACTTC. This codes for CASSELGGSEQYF.

CDR3 DNA: TGTGCCAGCAGTCCCGGACACCCCACCTACGAGCAGTACTTC. Its translation is CASSPGHPTYEQYF. The chain employs TRBV27 and TRBJ2-7; maybe TRBD1 (5 bases). The CDR3 is made up of 14 amino acids. V was shortened by 5 bases and J by 2 bases, with 13 bases between the two germline ends. In germline, CDR1 is MNHEY, CDR2 SMNVEV (reference sequence).

This clone was observed a handful of times. The chain employs TRBV6-5 and TRBJ1-6; D is uncertain. Germline CDR1 is MNHEY and CDR2 is SVGAGI. This CDR3 has 13 residues. V lost 4 bases and J lost 7, with 8 bases in between. The CDR3 bases are TGTGCCAGCAGTTTGGACCTGAATTCACCCCTCCACTTT. This translates into CASSLDLNSPLHF.

This clone was observed a few times. The chain carries TRBV5-4 and TRBJ1-2, with TRBD1 identical over 7 bases. Trimming took 0 bases from V and 5 from J; bases not matched to a gene: 4. The CDR3 loop spans 14 amino acids. Germline loops: CDR1 SGHNT, CDR2 YYREEE (reference sequence). The CDR3 bases are TGTGCCAGCAGCTTGGCCACAGGGGATTATGGCTACACCTTC. Its translation: CASSLATGDYGYTF.

Here the CDR3 DNA reads TGTGCCAGCAGCTTAGGTGGGACAGGGAGTCCTGAAGCTTTCTTT. As protein: CASSLGGTGSPEAFF. The chain combines TRBV11-2 with TRBJ1-1; 9 bases agree with TRBD1. Germline V gives CDR1 SGHAT, CDR2 FQNNGV. This CDR3 has 15 residues. Trimming at V came to 1 base and at J to 6 bases, leaving 6 bases not matched to a gene.

This clone was counted between two and nine times. The chain carries TRBV28 and TRBJ2-7, with D possibly TRBD1 on 5 matching bases. There are 15 residues in the CDR3. V lost 6 bases and J lost 5, with 20 bases in between. The germline CDR1 and CDR2 sequences are MDHEN and SYDVKM. CDR3 loop: CASSANSQGSHEQYF. The CDR3 nucleotides are TGTGCCAGCAGCGCCAACTCCCAGGGTTCCCACGAGCAGTACTTC.

The chain uses TRBV3-1 (or the pseudogene TRBV3-2) and TRBJ2-2; 9 positions agree with TRBD2. This CDR3 contains 16 residues. From germline, CDR1 is LGHDT and CDR2 YNNKEL (reference sequence). Trimming cost V 0 bases and J 4 bases; bases outside gene matches: 3. The CDR3 here is CASSQDAAGGTGELFF. DNA of the CDR3: TGTGCCAGCAGCCAAGATGCAGCGGGAGGCACCGGGGAGCTGTTTTTT.

The chain combines TRBV19 with TRBJ1-1; 9 positions match TRBD1. Germline V gene data show CDR1 as LNHDA and CDR2 as SQIVND (reference sequence). This CDR3 is 20 amino acids long. V lost 7 bases to trimming and J lost 0 bases; unmatched junction nucleotides: 21. For the CDR3, the DNA is TGTGCCAGTACCAAATTCCCGGGACAGGGCCTGCCCATGATGAACACTGAAGCTTTCTTT. Its protein product is CASTKFPGQGLPMMNTEAFF.

This sequence joins TRBV30 and TRBJ2-3, with unresolved D. Germline loops: CDR1 GTSNPN, CDR2 SVGIG (reference sequence). Trimming removed 0 bases at V and 5 bases at J, with 9 bases between. This CDR3 has 13 amino acids. The DNA for the CDR3 is TGTGCCTGGAGTGTACAGTCTGGAGATACGCAGTATTTT. This gives the protein CAWSVQSGDTQYF. Full variable domain (outside the CDR3, taken from reference TRBV30 and TRBJ2-3): SQTIHQWPATLVQPVGSPLSLECTVEGTSNPNLYWYRQAAGRGLQLLFYSVGIGQISSEVPQNLSASRPQDRQFILSSKKLLLSDSGFYLCAWSVQSGDTQYFGPGTRLTVL.